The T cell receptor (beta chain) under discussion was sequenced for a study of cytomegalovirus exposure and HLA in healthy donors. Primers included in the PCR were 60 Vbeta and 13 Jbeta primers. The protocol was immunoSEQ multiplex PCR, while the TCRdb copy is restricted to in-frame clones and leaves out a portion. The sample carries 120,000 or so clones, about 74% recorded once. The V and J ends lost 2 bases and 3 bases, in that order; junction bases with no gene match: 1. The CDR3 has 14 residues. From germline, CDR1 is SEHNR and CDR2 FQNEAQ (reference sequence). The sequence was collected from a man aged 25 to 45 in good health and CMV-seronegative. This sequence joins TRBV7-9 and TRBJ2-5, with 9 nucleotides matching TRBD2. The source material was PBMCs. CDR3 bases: TGTGCCAGCAGCTTACTAGCGGGGAAAGAGACCCAGTACTTC. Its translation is CASSLLAGKETQYF.